Below are 9 T cell receptor beta chains sequenced from a single sample in a study of blood T cell repertoires in COVID-19. Assay: immunoSEQ multiplex PCR; the TCRdb copy retains only in-frame clones and omits some. The sample includes about 310,000 clones, 90% seen only once; the top ten take around 1%. The sequencing sample was made of peripheral blood. Receptor source: a woman aged 40 to 55 with COVID-19, enrolled during active disease.

The chain is built from TRBV7-9 and TRBJ2-7; a weak D match, TRBD1 (7 bases). CDR1 is SEHNR, CDR2 FQNEAQ, per germline (reference sequence). V lost 2 bases, J lost 7 bases, and 18 bases lay in between. The CDR3 is 15 residues long. Here the CDR3 DNA reads TGTGCCAGCAGCTTACCCTCAGGACAGGCGGGGGAGCAGTACTTC. This translates into CASSLPSGQAGEQYF.

This chain connects TRBV30 to TRBJ2-5; tentative D call: TRBD2 (5 bases). The CDR3 length is 13 residues. Trimming pared 4 bases from V and 1 base from J, leaving 10 bases between. From germline, CDR1 is GTSNPN and CDR2 SVGIG (reference sequence). DNA for the CDR3: TGTGCCTGGACCTCTAGCAGCCAAGAGACCCAGTACTTC. The encoded protein is CAWTSSSQETQYF.

The rearrangement joins TRBV6-6 to TRBJ2-5, with 9 bases that match TRBD2. Trimming removed 5 bases from V and 5 bases from J; junction bases left unmatched: 21. Looked up from germline, CDR1 is MNHNY and CDR2 is SVGAGI (reference sequence). This CDR3 is built from 19 residues. The CDR3 bases are TGTGCCAGCAGTCAAACAGAATCTAGCGGGGCACACAGTCAGGAGACCCAGTACTTC. Protein: CASSQTESSGAHSQETQYF.

This chain links TRBV6-5 with TRBJ1-1; the D is unclear. The germline V gene has CDR1 MNHEY and CDR2 SVGAGI. The CDR3 spans 12 residues. V lost 6 bases to trimming and J lost 5 bases, with 10 bases between them. DNA for the CDR3: TGTGCCAGCAGACGATCGGGGACTGAAGCTTTCTTT. It specifies CASRRSGTEAFF.

This chain joins TRBV4-3 and TRBJ1-5, with a weak D call TRBD1 (5 bases). The V end was cut by 0 bases, the J end by 4 bases, with 10 bases between. Germline V gene data show CDR1 as LGHNA and CDR2 as YSLEER. This CDR3 spans 15 amino acids. The CDR3 DNA reads TGCGCCAGCAGCCAAGAAACAGGCCCAAATCAGCCCCAGCATTTT. As protein: CASSQETGPNQPQHF.

The rearrangement uses TRBV7-2 and TRBJ2-7; 7 nucleotides match TRBD1. V lost 2 bases, J lost 3 bases, and 4 bases stayed unmatched. In germline, CDR1 is SGHTA, CDR2 FQGNSA. The CDR3 runs to 14 residues. The CDR3 DNA sequence: TGTGCCAGCAGCTTAAGTACAGGGGACTACGAGCAGTACTTC. It specifies CASSLSTGDYEQYF.

The rearrangement uses TRBV11-1 and TRBJ2-3; TRBD2 aligns across 8 bases. The CDR3 is made up of 13 amino acids. The V gene end was trimmed by 8 bases and the J gene end by 2 bases; junction bases not matched to a gene: 3. CDR1 is SGHAT and CDR2 is FQDESV in the germline V gene (reference sequence). Here the CDR3 reads CASEAGATDTQYF. The CDR3 DNA follows: TGTGCCAGCGAAGCGGGGGCCACAGATACGCAGTATTTT.

This chain joins TRBV30 and TRBJ2-7; TRBD2 aligns across 7 bases. Germline CDR1 is GTSNPN and CDR2 is SVGIG (reference sequence). This CDR3 comprises 12 residues. J lost 5 bases, V lost 8 bases, and 9 bases had no gene match. CDR3: CARSGGIHEQYF. The CDR3 coding sequence is TGTGCCCGCTCCGGGGGGATCCACGAGCAGTACTTC.

The genes are TRBV11-3 and TRBJ1-1; 7 bases are shared with TRBD1. V trimming: 5 bases; J trimming: 6 bases; junction bases outside the gene matches: 6. CDR1 is SGHNT and CDR2 is YENEEA in the germline V gene. The length of the CDR3 is 13 residues. Here the CDR3 reads CASSLRQGSEAFF. CDR3 DNA sequence: TGTGCCAGCAGCCTAAGACAGGGATCTGAAGCTTTCTTT. Drawing the rest from reference TRBV11-3 and TRBJ1-1, the complete variable domain is EAGVVQSPRYKIIEKKQPVAFWCNPISGHNTLYWYLQNLGQGPELLIRYENEEAVDDSQLPKDRFSAERLKGVDSTLKIQPAELGDSAVYLCASSLRQGSEAFFGQGTRLTVV.